The 16 T cell receptor beta chains given below trace back to one sample, sequenced in a study of Ad26.COV2.S vaccination and SARS-CoV-2 variants. Specified treatment: approximately 18 received Ad26.COV2.S at low or high dose, single or two shots; roughly 5 received placebo; per-sample allocation not given. Following the first vaccine or placebo injection, samples were taken on day 63. Clones were read by immunoSEQ multiplex PCR, and TCRdb kept only the in-frame ones, dropping some. The table records about 680,000 clones, roughly 90% of them present only once. The specimen was peripheral blood, collected in a trial of Ad26.COV2.S vaccine versus placebo. Source of these receptors: a person aged 18-60 years who received the Ad26.COV2.S COVID-19 vaccine or a placebo.

This chain uses TRBV7-9 with TRBJ2-2; possibly TRBD1 or TRBD2 for D (5 bases each). The CDR3 runs to 18 residues. The V gene lost 5 bases and the J gene lost 5 bases, with 24 bases spanning the gap. Germline V gene lookup returns CDR1 SEHNR and CDR2 FQNEAQ (reference sequence). DNA for the CDR3: TGTGCCAGCAGCCGCGTTGCAGGACAAGAGCGGCGTACCGGGGAGCTGTTTTTT. It encodes CASSRVAGQERRTGELFF.

The chain links TRBV6-5 to TRBJ1-1; TRBD1 might be the D (6 bases). CDR3 length: 13 residues. From germline, CDR1 is MNHEY and CDR2 SVGAGI. V shed 8 bases and J shed 3 bases, with 13 bases lying between them. The CDR3 nucleotides are TGTGCCAGCCGGGGGGCAGCGGACACTGAAGCTTTCTTT. It yields the protein CASRGAADTEAFF.

The genes are TRBV5-4 and TRBJ2-5, with TRBD2 identical over 8 bases. The CDR3 is 14 residues long. V was pared by 4 bases and J by 5 bases, with 7 bases of the junction left unmatched. Germline V gene sequence: CDR1 SGHNT, CDR2 YYREEE (reference sequence). The CDR3 coding sequence is TGTGCCAGCAGCCCGGGACTAGTCGGGGAGACCCAGTACTTC. This sequence encodes CASSPGLVGETQYF.

V gene TRBV24-1 combines with J gene TRBJ2-1; the match to TRBD2 covers 10 bases. The ends lost 5 bases at V and 2 bases at J; junction bases unmatched: 11. CDR3 size: 18 residues. Germline CDR1 reads KGHDR; CDR2 reads SFDVKD. The CDR3 DNA follows: TGTGCCACCAGTGGCGCTAGCGGGGGCCCCCATGCCTACAATGAGCAGTTCTTC. Amino acid sequence: CATSGASGGPHAYNEQFF.

The chain joins TRBV25-1 to TRBJ1-1, with D unresolved. From germline, CDR1 is MGHDK and CDR2 SYGVNS. The CDR3 length is 13 residues. Trimming cost V 8 bases and J 5 bases, with 15 bases left between them. CDR3 amino acids: CASQGPLRTEAFF. For the CDR3, the DNA is TGTGCCAGCCAAGGACCCCTGAGGACTGAAGCTTTCTTT.

Regarding this clone: Other DNA sequences in the sample encode the same CDR3. The chain combines TRBV20-1 with TRBJ2-5; 7 nucleotides agree with TRBD2. The CDR3 is made up of 11 amino acids. The V gene end was trimmed by 3 bases and the J gene end by 5 bases; junction bases not matched to a gene: 0. Per germline, CDR1 DFQATT and CDR2 SNEGSKA (reference sequence). The CDR3 DNA follows: TGCAGTGCTAGCGGGGGGGAGACCCAGTACTTC. Its translation is CSASGGETQYF.

This clone was seen a single time. Sequence at one end of the junction differs from germline and may be a read error. V is TRBV7-9 and J is TRBJ2-2, with D tentatively TRBD2 (6 bases). The CDR3 consists of 12 residues. In germline, CDR1 is SEHNR, CDR2 FQNEAQ (reference sequence). CDR3 sequence (DNA): TGTGCCAGCAGCTTAGATGGAGGGGCGCTGTTTTTT. As protein: CASSLDGGALFF.

A single count supports this clone. The chain employs TRBV7-2 and TRBJ1-4; TRBD1 is a possible D gene (6 bases). V was cut by 7 bases and J by 4 bases, with 13 bases left in between. Germline loops: CDR1 SGHTA, CDR2 FQGNSA. The CDR3 has 14 residues. This CDR3 is CASKTTGINEKLFF. Written as DNA, the CDR3 is TGTGCCAGCAAGACGACAGGCATTAATGAAAAACTGTTTTTT.

The genes are TRBV10-3 and TRBJ2-1, with TRBD2 identical over 7 bases. Germline lookup yields CDR1 ENHRY and CDR2 SYGVKD. CDR3 length: 15 amino acids. V lost 6 bases, J lost 2 bases, and 7 bases stayed unmatched. CDR3 residues: CAIRPSSGAYNEQFF. The CDR3 nucleotides are TGTGCCATCAGGCCCTCGAGCGGGGCCTACAATGAGCAGTTCTTC.

The CDR3: CASNLQGARETQYF. CDR3 DNA: TGTGCCAGCAATCTACAGGGGGCCAGGGAGACCCAGTACTTC. The chain links TRBV2 to TRBJ2-5; 9 bases map to TRBD1. Germline values: CDR1 SNHLY, CDR2 FYNNEI. Trimming removed 7 bases from V and 5 bases from J; junction bases left unmatched: 8. This CDR3 comprises 14 residues.

The CDR3 DNA is TGTGCCAGCACTCCGAGCTCCTACAATGAGCAGTTCTTC. Its protein is CASTPSSYNEQFF. The chain recombines TRBV6-6 with TRBJ2-1, with D uncertain. The CDR3 has 13 amino acids. Deletions cut 7 bases from V and 0 bases from J, with 7 bases between. The germline V gene has CDR1 MNHNY and CDR2 SVGAGI (reference sequence).

This clone was picked up one time. CDR3 region: CASSLPGTGGITGELFF. The CDR3 bases are TGTGCCAGCAGCTTGCCGGGGACGGGGGGAATCACCGGGGAGCTGTTTTTT. This chain uses TRBV5-4 with TRBJ2-2, with TRBD2 matching over 7 bases. The CDR3 spans 17 residues. The V gene end was trimmed by 1 base and the J gene end by 4 bases; junction bases not matched to a gene: 10. Germline-derived CDR1 and CDR2 are SGHNT and YYREEE (reference sequence).

V and J are TRBV10-3 and TRBJ2-5, with 11 bases lining up with TRBD2. Germline CDR1 is ENHRY and CDR2 is SYGVKD. The CDR3 is 15 residues long. Losses at the gene ends were 6 bases for V and 2 bases for J; bases not matched to a gene: 5. The CDR3 nucleotides are TGTGCCATCAGAGACCGGACTAGCGGGCAAGAGACCCAGTACTTC. This encodes CAIRDRTSGQETQYF.

This chain joins TRBV11-3 and TRBJ2-1, with TRBD1 matching over 7 bases. Germline V gene lookup returns CDR1 SGHNT and CDR2 YENEEA. The junction had 12 bases not matched to a gene; V was cut back by 6 bases and J by 4 bases. The CDR3 is 16 amino acids. The CDR3: CASRYDGTESYNEQFF. CDR3 coding DNA: TGTGCCAGCAGGTATGATGGGACAGAAAGTTACAATGAGCAGTTCTTC.

A note on this clone: Other DNA sequences in this specimen translate into the identical CDR3. V is TRBV7-2 and J is TRBJ1-1; the match to TRBD1 covers 8 bases. V shed 5 bases, J shed 2 bases, and the junction held 4 bases outside the gene matches. The CDR3 has 14 amino acids. The germline gives CDR1 SGHTA, CDR2 FQGNSA. The CDR3 reads CASSPDRVNTEAFF. DNA of the CDR3: TGTGCCAGCAGCCCGGACAGGGTTAACACTGAAGCTTTCTTT. Looking up the rest from reference TRBV7-2 and TRBJ1-1 gives the full variable domain: GAGVSQSPSNKVTEKGKDVELRCDPISGHTALYWYRQSLGQGLEFLIYFQGNSAPDKSGLPSDRFSAERTGGSVSTLTIQRTQQEDSAVYLCASSPDRVNTEAFFGQGTRLTVV.

Regarding this clone: The sample holds other DNA sequences that translate to the same CDR3. The chain employs TRBV7-2 and TRBJ1-6; D not certain. Trimming took off 6 bases at V and 6 bases at J, with 3 bases between the two ends. The CDR3 consists of 11 residues. Germline lookup yields CDR1 SGHTA and CDR2 FQGNSA. CDR3 nucleotides: TGTGCCAGCAGTTCTAATTCACCCCTCCACTTT. Protein product: CASSSNSPLHF.